This T cell receptor (beta chain) was found in a study of early T cells in non-severe SARS-CoV-2 infection. Each cDNA molecule carried a unique molecular identifier. MiXCR was run by TCRdb on the 5' RACE reads, yielding one entry per CDR3 protein. The sample lists around 84,000 distinct CDR3 sequences; over 13% were seen once. Germline V gives CDR1 ENHRY, CDR2 SYGVKD. The CDR3 contains 13 residues. Deletions cut 4 bases from V and 6 bases from J, with 9 bases between. The rearrangement links TRBV10-3 to TRBJ2-2, with no clear D. Sequencing used whole blood. This clonotype was sampled from an adult who was a healthcare worker with PCR-confirmed SARS-CoV-2 infection or an uninfected control (not recorded which). The CDR3 is CAISASQSGELFF. DNA for the CDR3: TGTGCCATCAGTGCCTCCCAGTCCGGGGAGCTGTTTTTT.